A selection of T cell receptor beta chains follows, all from one sample in a study of CXCR3-negative and CXCR3-positive naive CD8 T cells. No DNA is given; TCRdb re-called the 5' RACE reads and lists each CDR3 protein once. The sample table includes approximately 100,000 distinct CDR3 sequences. The sequencing sample was made of naive CXCR3+ CD8+ T cells from blood. The receptors here all came from a human donor in good health. Some clones in this sample may be carry-over from other donors' samples. Both conserved end residues are part of each CDR3. Fields, in order: J gene, V gene, CDR3 protein.

TRBJ2-5,TRBV7-3,CASSQGQGSGLGETQYF
TRBJ2-1,TRBV6-5,CASSYGTGAYNEQFF
TRBJ2-1,TRBV6-5,CASTVTGQRGGFNEQFF
TRBJ2-7,TRBV7-6,CASSLELRGQGAGEQYF
TRBJ2-1,TRBV13,CASSLLAGGPYNEQFF
TRBJ2-1,TRBV24-1,CATSDLAGSIDNEQFF
TRBJ2-4,TRBV12-5,CASSFPPGQGANIQYF
TRBJ2-2,TRBV6-5,CASSYPPSLAGAGTGELFF
TRBJ2-1,TRBV29-1,CSVEEEGTVIMNEQFF
TRBJ2-3,TRBV6-5,CASSLFGGLAGEYTDTQYF
TRBJ2-7,TRBV7-9,CASSLHITLGYEQYF
TRBJ2-7,TRBV29-1,CSVGRTGSYEQYF
TRBJ2-5,TRBV4-2,CASSPAGGLETQYF
TRBJ2-7,TRBV29-1,CSVDSGGDYEQYF
TRBJ1-3,TRBV10-3,CAISEPTGETGNTIYF
TRBJ2-7,TRBV28,CASSRTGGGYEQYF
TRBJ2-3,TRBV15,CATSRDPGQGADTQYF
TRBJ2-7,TRBV20-1,CSARDFRVGVHEQYF
TRBJ2-7,TRBV6-5,CASRSLGYEQYF
TRBJ1-2,TRBV6-6,CAISGGTGNYGYTF